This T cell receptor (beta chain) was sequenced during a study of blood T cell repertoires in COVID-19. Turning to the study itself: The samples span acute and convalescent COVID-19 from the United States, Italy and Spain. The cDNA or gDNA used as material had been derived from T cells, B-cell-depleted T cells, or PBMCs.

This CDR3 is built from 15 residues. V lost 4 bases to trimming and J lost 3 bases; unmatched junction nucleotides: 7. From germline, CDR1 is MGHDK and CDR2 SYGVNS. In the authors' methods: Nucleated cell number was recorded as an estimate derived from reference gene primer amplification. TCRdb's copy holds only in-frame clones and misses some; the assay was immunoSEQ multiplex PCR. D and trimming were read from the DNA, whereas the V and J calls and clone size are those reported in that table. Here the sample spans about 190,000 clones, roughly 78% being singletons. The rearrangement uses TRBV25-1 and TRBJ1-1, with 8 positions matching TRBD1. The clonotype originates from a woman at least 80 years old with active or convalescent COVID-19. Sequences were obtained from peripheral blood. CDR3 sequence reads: CASSGQGARDTEAFF. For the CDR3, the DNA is TGTGCCAGCAGTGGTCAGGGGGCGCGGGACACTGAAGCTTTCTTT.